This T cell receptor (beta chain) appears in the sequencing data of a study of cytomegalovirus exposure and HLA in healthy donors. The CDR3 sequence is 15 residues long. J gave up 0 bases and V 6 bases, and 6 bases lay outside the gene matches. Germline lookup yields CDR1 MDHEN and CDR2 SYDVKM. Study conclusions and caveats: DRB1 showed the most TCR associations and HLA-C the fewest in a later analysis, as rates varied by HLA locus. The investigators catalogued about 170 TCR beta chains as cytomegalovirus-associated. One later analysis reportedly identified an Asian-associated ancestry cluster that showed fewer N-insertions than the roughly 700-donor mean. As immune exposure information, only CMV serostatus was available.

The PCR ran on 60 Vbeta and 13 Jbeta primers. The data were produced by immunoSEQ multiplex PCR, yet TCRdb's version contains in-frame clones alone and is incomplete. The sample includes 76,000 or so clones, approximately 72% of them seen just once. Worth noting for this clone: Its antigen remains unknown.

The source of this sequence is a woman in her thirties or forties in good health and CMV-seropositive. Sequencing was carried out using PBMCs. The gene calls are TRBV28 and TRBJ2-5; TRBD2 matches 8 bases. The CDR3: CASRVHGGDQETQYF. The CDR3 bases are TGTGCCAGCAGAGTGCACGGGGGGGACCAAGAGACCCAGTACTTC.